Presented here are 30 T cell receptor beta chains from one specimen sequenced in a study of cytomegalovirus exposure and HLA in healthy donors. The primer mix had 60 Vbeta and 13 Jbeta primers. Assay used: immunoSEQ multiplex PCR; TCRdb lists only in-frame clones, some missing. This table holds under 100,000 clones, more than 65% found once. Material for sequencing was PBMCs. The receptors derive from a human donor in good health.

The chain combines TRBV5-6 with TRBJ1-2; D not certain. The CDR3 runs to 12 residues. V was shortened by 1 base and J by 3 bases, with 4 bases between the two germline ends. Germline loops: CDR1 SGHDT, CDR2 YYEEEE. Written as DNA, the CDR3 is TGTGCCAGCAGCTTGACAGACTATGGCTACACCTTC. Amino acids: CASSLTDYGYTF.

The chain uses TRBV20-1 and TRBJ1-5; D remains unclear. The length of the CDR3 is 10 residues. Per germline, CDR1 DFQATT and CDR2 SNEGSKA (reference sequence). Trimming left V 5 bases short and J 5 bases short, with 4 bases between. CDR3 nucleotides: TGCAGTGCTCCAGATCAGCCCCAGCATTTT. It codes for CSAPDQPQHF.

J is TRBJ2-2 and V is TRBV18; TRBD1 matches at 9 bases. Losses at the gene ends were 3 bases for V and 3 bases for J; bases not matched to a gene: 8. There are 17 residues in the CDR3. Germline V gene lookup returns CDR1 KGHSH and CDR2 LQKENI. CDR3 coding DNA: TGTGCCAGCTCACCTGACGGACAGGGGCATGACACCGGGGAGCTGTTTTTT. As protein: CASSPDGQGHDTGELFF. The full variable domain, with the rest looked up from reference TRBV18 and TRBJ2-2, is NAGVMQNPRHLVRRRGQEARLRCSPMKGHSHVYWYRQLPEEGLKFMVYLQKENIIDESGMPKERFSAEFPKEGPSILRIQQVVRGDSAAYFCASSPDGQGHDTGELFFGEGSRLTVL.

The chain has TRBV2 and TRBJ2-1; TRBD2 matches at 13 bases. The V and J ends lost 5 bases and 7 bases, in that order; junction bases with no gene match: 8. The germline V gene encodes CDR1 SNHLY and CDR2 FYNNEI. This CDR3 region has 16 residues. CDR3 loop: CASSRLAGGQINEQFF. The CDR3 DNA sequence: TGTGCCAGCAGTCGACTAGCGGGAGGTCAGATTAATGAGCAGTTCTTC.

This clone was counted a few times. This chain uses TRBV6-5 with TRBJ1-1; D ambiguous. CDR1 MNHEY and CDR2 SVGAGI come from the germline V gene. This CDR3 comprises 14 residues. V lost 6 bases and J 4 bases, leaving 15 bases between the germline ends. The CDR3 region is CASSQPGRVTEAFF. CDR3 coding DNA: TGTGCCAGCAGCCAGCCGGGGAGGGTCACTGAAGCTTTCTTT.

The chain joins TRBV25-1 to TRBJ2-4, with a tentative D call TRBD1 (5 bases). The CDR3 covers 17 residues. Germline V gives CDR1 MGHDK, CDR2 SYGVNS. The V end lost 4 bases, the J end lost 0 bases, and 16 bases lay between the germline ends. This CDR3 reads CASSGVDLGLAKNIQYF. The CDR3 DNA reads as TGTGCCAGCAGTGGAGTAGACCTGGGGCTAGCCAAAAACATTCAGTACTTC.

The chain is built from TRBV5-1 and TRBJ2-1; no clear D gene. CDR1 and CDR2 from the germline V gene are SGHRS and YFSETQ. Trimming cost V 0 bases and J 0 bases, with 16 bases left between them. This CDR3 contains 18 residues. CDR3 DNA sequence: TGCGCCAGCAGCTTGGATCTGGGCCTAACGAGCTCCTACAATGAGCAGTTCTTC. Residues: CASSLDLGLTSSYNEQFF.

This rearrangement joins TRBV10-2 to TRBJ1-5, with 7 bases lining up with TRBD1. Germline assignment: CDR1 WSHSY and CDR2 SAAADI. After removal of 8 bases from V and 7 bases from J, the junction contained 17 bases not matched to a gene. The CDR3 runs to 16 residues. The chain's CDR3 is CASGQTGAVVGQPQHF. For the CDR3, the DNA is TGCGCCAGCGGGCAAACAGGGGCGGTCGTTGGCCAGCCCCAGCATTTT.

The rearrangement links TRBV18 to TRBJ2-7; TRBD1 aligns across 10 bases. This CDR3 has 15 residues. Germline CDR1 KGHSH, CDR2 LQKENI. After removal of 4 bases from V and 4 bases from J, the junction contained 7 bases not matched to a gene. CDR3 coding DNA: TGTGCCAGCTCACTAAAGACAGGGGGCAAATACGAGCAGTACTTC. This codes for CASSLKTGGKYEQYF.

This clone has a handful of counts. CDR3 amino acids: CASSFQGAPYNEQFF. In DNA, the CDR3 is TGCGCCAGCAGCTTTCAGGGGGCCCCATACAATGAGCAGTTCTTC. The chain uses TRBV5-1 and TRBJ2-1; 8 bases fit TRBD1. This CDR3 spans 15 amino acids. CDR1 SGHRS and CDR2 YFSETQ come from the germline V gene. V lost 2 bases to trimming and J lost 4 bases; unmatched junction nucleotides: 5. Drawing the rest from reference TRBV5-1 and TRBJ2-1, the complete variable domain is KAGVTQTPRYLIKTRGQQVTLSCSPISGHRSVSWYQQTPGQGLQFLFEYFSETQRNKGNFPGRFSGRQFSNSRSEMNVSTLELGDSALYLCASSFQGAPYNEQFFGPGTRLTVL.

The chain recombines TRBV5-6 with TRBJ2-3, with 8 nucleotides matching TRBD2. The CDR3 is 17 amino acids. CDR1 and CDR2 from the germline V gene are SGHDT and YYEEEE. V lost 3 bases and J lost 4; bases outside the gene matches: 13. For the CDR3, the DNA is TGTGCCAGCAGCTCGTTTGGCCGGGGGGGCGTGGCAGATACGCAGTATTTT. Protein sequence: CASSSFGRGGVADTQYF.

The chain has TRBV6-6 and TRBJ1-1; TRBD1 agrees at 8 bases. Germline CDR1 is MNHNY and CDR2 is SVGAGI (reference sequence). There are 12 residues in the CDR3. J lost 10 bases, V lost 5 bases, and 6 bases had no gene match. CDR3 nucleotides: TGTGCCAGCAGTCAAAACAGGGGGTCAGCTTTCTTT. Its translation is CASSQNRGSAFF.

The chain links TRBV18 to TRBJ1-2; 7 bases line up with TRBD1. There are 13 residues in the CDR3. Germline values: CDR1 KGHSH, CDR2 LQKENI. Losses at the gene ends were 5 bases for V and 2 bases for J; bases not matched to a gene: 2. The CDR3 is CASSIQGNYGYTF. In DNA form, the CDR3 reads TGTGCCAGCTCAATACAGGGGAACTATGGCTACACCTTC.

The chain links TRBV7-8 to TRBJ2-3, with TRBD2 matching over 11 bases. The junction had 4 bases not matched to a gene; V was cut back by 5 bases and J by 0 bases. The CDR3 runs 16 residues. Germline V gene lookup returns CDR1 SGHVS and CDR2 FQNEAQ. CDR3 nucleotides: TGTGCCAGCAGCCAACTAGCGGGGGTTAGCACAGATACGCAGTATTTT. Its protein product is CASSQLAGVSTDTQYF.

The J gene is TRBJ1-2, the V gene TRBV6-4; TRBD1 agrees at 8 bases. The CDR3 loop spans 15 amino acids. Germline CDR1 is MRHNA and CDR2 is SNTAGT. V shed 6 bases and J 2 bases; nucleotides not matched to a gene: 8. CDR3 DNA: TGTGCCAGCAGATTACAGGGGGAAGGAAACTATGGCTACACCTTC. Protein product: CASRLQGEGNYGYTF.

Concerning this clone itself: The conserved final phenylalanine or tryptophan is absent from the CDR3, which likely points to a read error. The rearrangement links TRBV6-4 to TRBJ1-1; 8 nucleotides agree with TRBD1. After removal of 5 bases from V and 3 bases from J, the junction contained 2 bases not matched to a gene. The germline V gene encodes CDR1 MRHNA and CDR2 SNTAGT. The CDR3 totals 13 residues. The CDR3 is CASSLDRDTEAFL. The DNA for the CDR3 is TGTGCCAGCAGTCTGGACAGGGACACTGAAGCTTTCCTT.

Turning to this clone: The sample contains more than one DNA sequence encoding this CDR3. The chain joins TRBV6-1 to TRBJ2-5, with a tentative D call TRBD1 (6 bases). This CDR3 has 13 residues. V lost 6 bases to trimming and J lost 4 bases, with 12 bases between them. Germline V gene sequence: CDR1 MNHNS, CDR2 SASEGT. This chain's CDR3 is CASRYRVGETQYF. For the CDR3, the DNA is TGTGCCAGCAGGTACAGGGTTGGAGAGACCCAGTACTTC.

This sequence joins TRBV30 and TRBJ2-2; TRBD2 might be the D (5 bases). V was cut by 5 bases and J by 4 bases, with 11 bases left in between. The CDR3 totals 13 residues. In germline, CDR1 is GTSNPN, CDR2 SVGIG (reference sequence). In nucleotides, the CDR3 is TGTGCCTGGCAGAGGACTGCCACCGGGGAGCTGTTTTTT. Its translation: CAWQRTATGELFF.

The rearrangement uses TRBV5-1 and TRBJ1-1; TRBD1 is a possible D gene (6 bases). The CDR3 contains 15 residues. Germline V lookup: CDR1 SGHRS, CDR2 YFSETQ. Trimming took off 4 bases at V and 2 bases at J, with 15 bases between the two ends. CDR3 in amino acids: CASSRLGHGNTEAFF. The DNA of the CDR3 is TGCGCCAGCAGCAGGTTGGGACACGGAAACACTGAAGCTTTCTTT.

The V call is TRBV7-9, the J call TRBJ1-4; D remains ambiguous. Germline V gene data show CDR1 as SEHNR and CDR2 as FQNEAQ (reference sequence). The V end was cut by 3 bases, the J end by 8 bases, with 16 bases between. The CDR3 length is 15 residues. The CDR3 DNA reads TGTGCCAGCAGCTTGAGGGCCGGGATGGTGGAAAAACTGTTTTTT. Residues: CASSLRAGMVEKLFF.

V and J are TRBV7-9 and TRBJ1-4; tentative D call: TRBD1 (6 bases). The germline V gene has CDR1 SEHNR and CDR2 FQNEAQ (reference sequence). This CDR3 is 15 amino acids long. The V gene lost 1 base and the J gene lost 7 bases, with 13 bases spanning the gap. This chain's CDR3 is CASSLGDKEAEKLFF. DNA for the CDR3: TGTGCCAGCAGCTTAGGGGACAAGGAAGCTGAAAAACTGTTTTTT.

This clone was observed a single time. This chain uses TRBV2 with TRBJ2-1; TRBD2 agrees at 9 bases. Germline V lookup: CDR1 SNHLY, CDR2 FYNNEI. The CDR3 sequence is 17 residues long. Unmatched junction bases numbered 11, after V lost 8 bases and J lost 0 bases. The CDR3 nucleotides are TGTGCCAGCGTAGGGCGGGGGGGCAGGGACTCCTACAATGAGCAGTTCTTC. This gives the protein CASVGRGGRDSYNEQFF.

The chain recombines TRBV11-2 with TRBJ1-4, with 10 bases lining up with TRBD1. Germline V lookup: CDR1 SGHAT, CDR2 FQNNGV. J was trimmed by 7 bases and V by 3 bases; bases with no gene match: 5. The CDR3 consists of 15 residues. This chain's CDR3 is CASSFRTGGGEKLFF. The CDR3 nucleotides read TGTGCCAGCAGCTTCCGGACAGGGGGTGGTGAAAAACTGTTTTTT.

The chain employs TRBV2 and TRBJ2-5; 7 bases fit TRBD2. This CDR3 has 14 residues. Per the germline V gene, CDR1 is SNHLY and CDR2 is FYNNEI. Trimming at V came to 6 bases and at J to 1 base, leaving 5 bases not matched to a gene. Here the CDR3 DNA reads TGTGCCAGCAGGGTGGGGGGGATCCAAGAGACCCAGTACTTC. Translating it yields CASRVGGIQETQYF.

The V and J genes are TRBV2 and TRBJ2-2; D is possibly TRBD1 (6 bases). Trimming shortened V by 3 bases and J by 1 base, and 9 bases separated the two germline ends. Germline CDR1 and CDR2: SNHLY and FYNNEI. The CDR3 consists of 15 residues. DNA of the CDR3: TGTGCCAGCAGTGAGGGACATCAGAACACCGGGGAGCTGTTTTTT. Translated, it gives CASSEGHQNTGELFF. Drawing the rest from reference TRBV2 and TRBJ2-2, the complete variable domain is EPEVTQTPSHQVTQMGQEVILRCVPISNHLYFYWYRQILGQKVEFLVSFYNNEISEKSEIFDDQFSVERPDGSNFTLKIRSTKLEDSAMYFCASSEGHQNTGELFFGEGSRLTVL.

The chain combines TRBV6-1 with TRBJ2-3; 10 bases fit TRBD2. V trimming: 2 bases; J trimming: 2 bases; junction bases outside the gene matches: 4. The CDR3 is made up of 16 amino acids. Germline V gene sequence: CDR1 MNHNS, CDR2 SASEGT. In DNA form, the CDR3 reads TGTGCCAGCAGTGAAACAGCGGGGGGGCACACAGATACGCAGTATTTT. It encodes CASSETAGGHTDTQYF.

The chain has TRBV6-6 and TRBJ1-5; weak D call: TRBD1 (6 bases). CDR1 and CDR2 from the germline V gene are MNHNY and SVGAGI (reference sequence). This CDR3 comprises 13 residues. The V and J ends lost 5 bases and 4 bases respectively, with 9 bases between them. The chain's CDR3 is CASSAGQNQPQHF. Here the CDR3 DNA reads TGTGCCAGCAGTGCTGGACAGAATCAGCCCCAGCATTTT.

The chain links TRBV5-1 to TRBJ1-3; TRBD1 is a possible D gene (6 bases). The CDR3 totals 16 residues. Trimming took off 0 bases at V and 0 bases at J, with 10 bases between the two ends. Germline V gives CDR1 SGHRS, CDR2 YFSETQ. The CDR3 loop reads CASSLGTVNSGNTIYF. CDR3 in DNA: TGCGCCAGCAGCTTGGGGACAGTAAACTCTGGAAACACCATATATTTT.

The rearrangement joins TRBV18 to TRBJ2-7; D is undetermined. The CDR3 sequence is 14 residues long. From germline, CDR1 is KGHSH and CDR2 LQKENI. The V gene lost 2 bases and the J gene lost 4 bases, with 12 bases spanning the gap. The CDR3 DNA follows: TGTGCCAGCTCACCAACCGGGTCTCTATACGAGCAGTACTTC. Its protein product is CASSPTGSLYEQYF.

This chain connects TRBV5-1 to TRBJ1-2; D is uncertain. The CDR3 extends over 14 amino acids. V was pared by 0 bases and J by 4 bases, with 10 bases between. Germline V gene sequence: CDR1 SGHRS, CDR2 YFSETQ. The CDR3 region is CASSLGEEGYGYTF. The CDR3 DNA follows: TGCGCCAGCAGCTTGGGGGAAGAGGGCTATGGCTACACCTTC. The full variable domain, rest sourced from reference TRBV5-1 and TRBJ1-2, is KAGVTQTPRYLIKTRGQQVTLSCSPISGHRSVSWYQQTPGQGLQFLFEYFSETQRNKGNFPGRFSGRQFSNSRSEMNVSTLELGDSALYLCASSLGEEGYGYTFGSGTRLTVV.